This TCR beta chain derives from a study of early T cells in non-severe SARS-CoV-2 infection. Study-wide background: The authors sequenced bulk RNA from unsorted whole blood, leaving chains unpaired.

With V trimmed by 3 bases and J by 9 bases, 8 bases remained unmatched. The CDR3 extends over 14 amino acids. Germline loops: CDR1 MNHNS, CDR2 SASEGT. Attachment of unique molecular identifiers was made to individual cDNA molecules. Each CDR3 protein gets one entry after TCRdb re-called the 5' RACE reads with MiXCR. There are about 70,000 distinct CDR3 sequences in the sample; about 14% occur only once, and 3% to 5% lies in the top ten. This sample comprised whole blood, obtained at baseline. J is TRBJ1-5 and V is TRBV6-1; 7 bases are shared with TRBD1. The sequence came from an adult who was a healthcare worker with PCR-confirmed SARS-CoV-2 infection or an uninfected control (not recorded which). The DNA of the CDR3 is TGTGCCAGCAGTGAGCGGGACAGCCTCCGGCCCCAGCATTTT. Translated: CASSERDSLRPQHF.